The 9 T cell receptor beta chains reported below all come from one sample, sequenced in a study of beta chain features in type 1 diabetes. General observations from the study: Significant though moderate, a shortening of TCRB CDR3s appeared in all four CD4+ subsets of Type 1 diabetes patients.

What these receptors recognize is not known. What was sequenced were expressed TCRB transcripts, since all of the isolated RNA had been reverse transcribed. The protocol was immunoSEQ multiplex PCR, while the TCRdb copy is restricted to in-frame clones and leaves out a portion. The sample has hundreds of thousands of clones, roughly 8.8% seen once. The specimen was central memory CD4+ T cells from blood. The receptors derive from a man aged 30 to 39 with type 1 diabetes.

V and J are TRBV28 and TRBJ2-5; D might be TRBD1 (6 bases). This CDR3 comprises 13 residues. The V and J ends lost 10 bases and 2 bases respectively, with 14 bases between them. Germline values: CDR1 MDHEN, CDR2 SYDVKM. The CDR3 coding sequence is TGTGCCACCTACACCGGACAGCAAGAGACCCAGTACTTC. Its protein product is CATYTGQQETQYF.

This chain uses TRBV4-1 with TRBJ2-3; D possibly corresponds to TRBD2 (5 bases). Germline CDR1 MGHRA, CDR2 YSYEKL. The length of the CDR3 is 16 residues. Trimming shortened V by 5 bases and J by 1 base, and 16 bases separated the two germline ends. The CDR3 protein is CASSRSWSGGTDTQYF. In DNA form, the CDR3 reads TGCGCCAGCAGCAGATCTTGGAGCGGCGGCACAGATACGCAGTATTTT.

The chain joins TRBV7-6 to TRBJ2-2; 7 nucleotides match TRBD2. Germline CDR1 SGHVS, CDR2 FNYEAQ. The CDR3 has 17 residues. J gave up 2 bases and V 0 bases, and 6 bases lay outside the gene matches. CDR3 nucleotide sequence: TGTGCCAGCAGCTTAGCAGCGGGGCAGCTTAACACCGGGGAGCTGTTTTTT. It yields the protein CASSLAAGQLNTGELFF. The variable domain in full, with the rest retrieved from reference TRBV7-6 and TRBJ2-2, is GAGVSQSPRYKVTKRGQDVALRCDPISGHVSLYWYRQALGQGPEFLTYFNYEAQQDKSGLPNDRFSAERPEGSISTLTIQRTEQRDSAMYRCASSLAAGQLNTGELFFGEGSRLTVL.

This chain links TRBV7-2 with TRBJ2-7, with 7 bases matching TRBD1. Germline CDR1 SGHTA, CDR2 FQGNSA. The V segment lost 4 bases and the J segment 4 bases; nucleotides outside the gene matches: 7. CDR3 length: 14 amino acids. The CDR3 protein is CASSSSARGYEQYF. The CDR3 region has the DNA TGTGCCAGCAGCTCTTCGGCCAGGGGGTACGAGCAGTACTTC.

The J gene is TRBJ2-2, the V gene TRBV9; weak D call: TRBD1 (5 bases). V dropped 0 bases and J dropped 5 bases, with 11 bases sitting between them. This CDR3 has 15 residues. Germline assignment: CDR1 SGDLS and CDR2 YYNGEE. The CDR3 spells CASSVEGAGTGELFF. The CDR3 nucleotides read TGTGCCAGCAGCGTAGAAGGGGCCGGGACCGGGGAGCTGTTTTTT.

This clone appeared a few times. The V and J genes are TRBV29-1 and TRBJ2-7, with TRBD1 as a possible D gene (6 bases). Trimming pared 6 bases from V and 6 bases from J, leaving 12 bases between. This CDR3 region has 11 residues. Germline-derived CDR1 and CDR2 are SQVTM and ANQGSEA. The CDR3 spells CSVPGTLEQYF. In DNA, the CDR3 is TGCAGCGTACCCGGGACACTCGAGCAGTACTTC.

This clone has a handful of counts. This chain connects TRBV14 to TRBJ2-7; D gene unclear. V lost 0 bases to trimming and J lost 3 bases, with 12 bases between them. The CDR3 is 15 residues long. From germline, CDR1 is SGHDN and CDR2 FVKESK. Written as DNA, the CDR3 is TGTGCCAGCAGCCAAGATTGGGCAAGGAACTACGAGCAGTACTTC. It translates to CASSQDWARNYEQYF. Based on the CDR3 plus reference TRBV14 and TRBJ2-7, the full variable domain is EAGVTQFPSHSVIEKGQTVTLRCDPISGHDNLYWYRRVMGKEIKFLLHFVKESKQDESGMPNNRFLAERTGGTYSTLKVQPAELEDSGVYFCASSQDWARNYEQYFGPGTRLTVT.

The V gene is TRBV14, the J gene TRBJ2-3; the D gene is possibly TRBD2 (6 bases). The CDR3 contains 15 residues. From germline, CDR1 is SGHDN and CDR2 FVKESK. Trimming left V 4 bases short and J 2 bases short, with 13 bases between. As DNA, the CDR3 is TGTGCCAGCAGCCCCGGGACTTCTTTCACAGATACGCAGTATTTT. Translating it yields CASSPGTSFTDTQYF. Drawing the rest from reference TRBV14 and TRBJ2-3, the complete variable domain is EAGVTQFPSHSVIEKGQTVTLRCDPISGHDNLYWYRRVMGKEIKFLLHFVKESKQDESGMPNNRFLAERTGGTYSTLKVQPAELEDSGVYFCASSPGTSFTDTQYFGPGTRLTVL.

This clone was detected a few times. The chain carries TRBV5-6 and TRBJ2-3; 8 nucleotides match TRBD2. The CDR3 runs to 16 residues. The germline gives CDR1 SGHDT, CDR2 YYEEEE. V was pared by 0 bases and J by 1 base, with 4 bases of the junction left unmatched. The CDR3 DNA reads TGTGCCAGCAGCTTGGGTCTGCGGGGGGGCACAGATACGCAGTATTTT. As protein: CASSLGLRGGTDTQYF.